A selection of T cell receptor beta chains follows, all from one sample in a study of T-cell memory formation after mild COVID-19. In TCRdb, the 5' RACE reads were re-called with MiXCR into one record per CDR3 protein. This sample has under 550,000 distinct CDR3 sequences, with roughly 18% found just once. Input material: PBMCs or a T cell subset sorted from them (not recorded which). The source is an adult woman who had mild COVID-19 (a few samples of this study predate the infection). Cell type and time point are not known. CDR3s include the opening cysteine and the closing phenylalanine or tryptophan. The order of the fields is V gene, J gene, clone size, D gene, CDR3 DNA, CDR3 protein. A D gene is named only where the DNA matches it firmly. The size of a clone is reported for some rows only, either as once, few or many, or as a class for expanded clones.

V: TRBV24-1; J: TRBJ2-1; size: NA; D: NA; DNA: TGTGCCACCAGTGCACGGAGGGGGAGGGCTAAAAATGAGCAGTTCTTC; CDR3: CATSARRGRAKNEQFF
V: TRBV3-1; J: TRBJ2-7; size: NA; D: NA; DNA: TGTGCCAGCAGCCAAGATCTGGGGGTAGCCTACGAGCAGTACTTC; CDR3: CASSQDLGVAYEQYF
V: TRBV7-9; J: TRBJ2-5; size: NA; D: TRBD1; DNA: TGTGCCAGCAGCTACCGACAGGGCCCGGAGACCCAGTACTTC; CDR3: CASSYRQGPETQYF
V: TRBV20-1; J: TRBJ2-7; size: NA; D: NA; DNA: TGCAGTGCTACCGGGGGAGTAGCCGAGCAGTACTTC; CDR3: CSATGGVAEQYF
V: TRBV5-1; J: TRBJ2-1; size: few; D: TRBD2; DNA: TGCGCCAGCAGCTCCCGACTAGCGGGAGGCCGATTCAATGAGCAGTTCTTC; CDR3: CASSSRLAGGRFNEQFF
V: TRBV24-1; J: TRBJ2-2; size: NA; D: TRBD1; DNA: TGTGCCACCAGTGACTCTAGACAGGGATCCACCGGGGAGCTGTTTTTT; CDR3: CATSDSRQGSTGELFF
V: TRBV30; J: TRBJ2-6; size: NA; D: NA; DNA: TGTGCCTGGAGCTGGTTCTCTGGGGCCAACGTCCTGACTTTC; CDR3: CAWSWFSGANVLTF
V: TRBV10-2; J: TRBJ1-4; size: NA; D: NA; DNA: TGCGCCAGCAACCCCGGGGGTCGTTCAGAAAAACTGTTTTTT; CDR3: CASNPGGRSEKLFF
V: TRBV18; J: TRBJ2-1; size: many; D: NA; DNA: TGTGCCAGCTCAGGGGGTAGCTCCTACAATGAGCAGTTCTTC; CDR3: CASSGGSSYNEQFF
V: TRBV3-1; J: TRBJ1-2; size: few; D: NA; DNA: TGTGCCAGCAGCCAAGATCGACATCACTATGGCTACACCTTC; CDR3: CASSQDRHHYGYTF
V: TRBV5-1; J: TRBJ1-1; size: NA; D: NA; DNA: TGCGCCAGCAGCTTGGCAGGGGCTGGTGTGTACACTGAAGCTTTCTTT; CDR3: CASSLAGAGVYTEAFF
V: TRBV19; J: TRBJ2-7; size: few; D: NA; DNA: TGTGCCAGTTCTACCTGGGAGGACGAGCAGTACTTC; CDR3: CASSTWEDEQYF
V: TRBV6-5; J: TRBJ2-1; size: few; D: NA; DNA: TGTGCCAGCAGGGTCGTTGCGGGGAGAAACAATGAGCAGTTCTTC; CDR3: CASRVVAGRNNEQFF
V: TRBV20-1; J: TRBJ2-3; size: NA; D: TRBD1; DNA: TGCAGTGCTAGGGACAGGGTCAAGGCTACGCAGTATTTT; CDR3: CSARDRVKATQYF
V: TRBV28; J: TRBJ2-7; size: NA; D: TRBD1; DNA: TGTGCCATCGCCCCGGGACAGGGCTACGAGCAGTACTTC; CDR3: CAIAPGQGYEQYF
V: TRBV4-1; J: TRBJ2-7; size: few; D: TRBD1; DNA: TGCGCCAGCAGCCTACAGGGGGATCGTTTCTACGAGCAGTACTTC; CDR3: CASSLQGDRFYEQYF
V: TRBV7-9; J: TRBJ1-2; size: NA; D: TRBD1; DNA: TGTGCCAGCAGCCCAGGGACAGGACTAAGCTATGGCTACACCTTC; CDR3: CASSPGTGLSYGYTF
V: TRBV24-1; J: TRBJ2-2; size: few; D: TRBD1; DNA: TGTGCCACCAGTGATTGGACAGGGGGGATTACCGGGGAGCTGTTTTTT; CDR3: CATSDWTGGITGELFF
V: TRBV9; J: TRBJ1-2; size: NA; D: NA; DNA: TGTGCCAGCAGCCCGTTCGGAGATGGCTACACCTTC; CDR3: CASSPFGDGYTF
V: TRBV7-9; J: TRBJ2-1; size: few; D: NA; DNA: TGTGCCAGCAGCCCTACAGGGCCTGAGCAGTTCTTC; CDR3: CASSPTGPEQFF
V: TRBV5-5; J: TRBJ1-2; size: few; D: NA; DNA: TGTGCCAGCAGCTCAACAGGGAGGAGAGGCTACACCTTC; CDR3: CASSSTGRRGYTF
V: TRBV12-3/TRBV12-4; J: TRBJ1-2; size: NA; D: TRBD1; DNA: TGTGCCAGCAGATCAGGACAGGGGCTTGGCTACACCTTC; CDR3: CASRSGQGLGYTF
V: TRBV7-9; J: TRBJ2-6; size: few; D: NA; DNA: TGTGCCAGCAGCTTCCCAAGAGCTGGGGCCAACGTCCTGACTTTC; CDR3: CASSFPRAGANVLTF